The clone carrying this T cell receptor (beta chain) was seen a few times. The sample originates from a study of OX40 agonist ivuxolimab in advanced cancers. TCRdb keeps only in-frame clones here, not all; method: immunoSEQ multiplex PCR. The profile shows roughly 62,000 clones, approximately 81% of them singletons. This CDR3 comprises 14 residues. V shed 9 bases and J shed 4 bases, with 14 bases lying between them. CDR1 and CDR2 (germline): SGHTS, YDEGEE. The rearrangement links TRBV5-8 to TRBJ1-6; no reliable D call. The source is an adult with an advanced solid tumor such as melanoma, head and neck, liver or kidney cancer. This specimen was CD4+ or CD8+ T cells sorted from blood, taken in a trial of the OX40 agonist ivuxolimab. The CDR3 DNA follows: TGTGCCACCTCGCCCTCCTTTTATAATTCACCCCTCCACTTT. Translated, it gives CATSPSFYNSPLHF. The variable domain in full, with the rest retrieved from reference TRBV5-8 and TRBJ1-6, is EAGVTQSPTHLIKTRGQQATLRCSPISGHTSVYWYQQALGLGLQFLLWYDEGEERNRGNFPPRFSGRQFPNYSSELNVNALELEDSALYLCATSPSFYNSPLHFGNGTRLTVT.